This passage covers 23 T cell receptor beta chains from one sample sequenced in a study of graft-versus-host responses after intestinal transplantation. Clones were sequenced by immunoSEQ multiplex PCR, and TCRdb holds only the in-frame ones, with some missing. The sample carries more than 70,000 clones, 92% recorded once. These receptors' targets are unknown. The source was unstimulated CD8+ T cells sorted from spleen or lymph node cells, collected before transplant. These receptors were collected from a human donor who was the organ donor for an intestinal transplant.

V and J are TRBV6-5 and TRBJ2-3; D gene unclear. Trimming shortened V by 0 bases and J by 0 bases, and 7 bases separated the two germline ends. The CDR3 has 15 amino acids. CDR1 and CDR2 (germline): MNHEY, SVGAGI. The CDR3 nucleotides read TGTGCCAGCAGTTACTCCCCGTCTAGCACAGATACGCAGTATTTT. Protein product: CASSYSPSSTDTQYF.

This chain connects TRBV5-1 to TRBJ2-1, with 8 bases lining up with TRBD1. CDR3 size: 15 residues. V lost 1 base to trimming and J lost 2 bases; unmatched junction nucleotides: 2. Germline V CDR1 and CDR2: SGHRS, YFSETQ. This CDR3 is CASSLFRGPYNEQFF. The CDR3 DNA follows: TGCGCCAGCAGCTTGTTCAGGGGGCCCTACAATGAGCAGTTCTTC.

V and J are TRBV4-3 and TRBJ1-4, with 8 bases aligning to TRBD1. With V trimmed by 1 base and J by 3 bases, 1 base remained unmatched. CDR1 is LGHNA and CDR2 is YSLEER in the germline V gene. This CDR3 comprises 15 residues. The CDR3 DNA reads TGCGCCAGCAGCCAAGCGGACAGGGCTAATGAAAAACTGTTTTTT. This sequence encodes CASSQADRANEKLFF.

J is TRBJ2-2 and V is TRBV29-1; no firm D call. The germline gives CDR1 SQVTM, CDR2 ANQGSEA. This CDR3 comprises 13 residues. V was trimmed by 4 bases and J by 2 bases, leaving 8 bases between them. The CDR3: CSVVRGNTGELFF. CDR3 DNA sequence: TGCAGCGTTGTACGCGGTAACACCGGGGAGCTGTTTTTT.

The chain joins TRBV7-3 to TRBJ2-1; 10 bases are a match to TRBD2. Germline CDR1 and CDR2: SGHTA and FQGTGA. The trim removed 5 bases at V and 8 bases at J, leaving 3 bases unmatched. CDR3 length: 13 residues. The CDR3 region has the DNA TGTGCCAGCAGCCTGCTAGCGGGGGATGAGCAGTTCTTC. Its protein is CASSLLAGDEQFF.

The chain employs TRBV19 and TRBJ2-1; the D gene is possibly TRBD1 (7 bases). The CDR3 runs to 15 residues. Trimming shortened V by 5 bases and J by 7 bases, and 18 bases separated the two germline ends. Germline assignment: CDR1 LNHDA and CDR2 SQIVND (reference sequence). CDR3 bases: TGTGCCAGTAGTCCTGGTGGAGGGGGCCTAAATGAGCAGTTCTTC. Translated, it gives CASSPGGGGLNEQFF. The full variable domain, with the rest looked up from reference TRBV19 and TRBJ2-1, is DGGITQSPKYLFRKEGQNVTLSCEQNLNHDAMYWYRQDPGQGLRLIYYSQIVNDFQKGDIAEGYSVSREKKESFPLTVTSAQKNPTAFYLCASSPGGGGLNEQFFGPGTRLTVL.

The genes are TRBV29-1 and TRBJ1-2, with D maybe TRBD1 (5 bases). The CDR3 is 16 residues long. V lost 7 bases, J lost 4 bases, and 25 bases lay in between. Germline V gives CDR1 SQVTM, CDR2 ANQGSEA. This chain's CDR3 is CSAIHPRERTGYGYTF. CDR3 nucleotides: TGCAGCGCCATTCACCCCAGGGAAAGGACGGGCTATGGCTACACCTTC.

The CDR3 loop is CASSSGGATDTQYF. CDR3 nucleotide sequence: TGCGCCAGCAGCAGCGGGGGGGCCACAGATACGCAGTATTTT. This rearrangement joins TRBV4-1 to TRBJ2-3; 10 nucleotides align to TRBD2. Germline CDR1 and CDR2: MGHRA and YSYEKL. The CDR3 runs 14 residues. V lost 5 bases and J lost 2; bases outside the gene matches: 1.

The chain is built from TRBV25-1 and TRBJ1-1; no clear D gene. CDR1 and CDR2 from the germline V gene are MGHDK and SYGVNS. The V end lost 7 bases, the J end lost 5 bases, and 29 bases lay between the germline ends. This CDR3 region has 18 residues. The CDR3 DNA is TGTGCCAGCACCCCGAAGTTTTGGCGGGGATCCATTAGAACTGAAGCTTTCTTT. Protein: CASTPKFWRGSIRTEAFF.

The V gene is TRBV15, the J gene TRBJ2-7, with TRBD2 identical over 10 bases. The J segment lost 4 bases and the V segment lost 3 bases, leaving 9 bases of the junction unmatched. In germline, CDR1 is LNHNV, CDR2 YYDKDF (reference sequence). The CDR3 is 16 amino acids. This chain's CDR3 is CATSSQLAGTGYEQYF. The CDR3 DNA reads as TGTGCCACCAGCAGTCAACTAGCGGGAACAGGGTACGAGCAGTACTTC.

Here the CDR3 reads CASSQGDQGQETQYF. CDR3 DNA sequence: TGTGCCAGCAGCCAGGGGGATCAGGGACAAGAGACCCAGTACTTC. The genes are TRBV9 and TRBJ2-5; TRBD1 matches at 7 bases. Germline loops: CDR1 SGDLS, CDR2 YYNGEE. The J segment lost 2 bases and the V segment lost 4 bases, leaving 8 bases of the junction unmatched. CDR3 size: 15 residues.

This chain links TRBV29-1 with TRBJ1-2, with TRBD1 matching over 9 bases. Germline CDR1 and CDR2: SQVTM and ANQGSEA. Trimming cost V 7 bases and J 4 bases; bases outside gene matches: 7. This CDR3 region has 13 residues. CDR3 sequence (DNA): TGCAGCGCCAGGACAGGGGACATCTATGGCTACACCTTC. Residues: CSARTGDIYGYTF.

This chain connects TRBV4-3 to TRBJ2-3, with 7 bases identical to TRBD1. The junction had 2 bases not matched to a gene; V was cut back by 0 bases and J by 5 bases. Germline CDR1 LGHNA, CDR2 YSLEER. This CDR3 spans 14 amino acids. The CDR3 loop is CASSQEQGIDTQYF. DNA for the CDR3: TGCGCCAGCAGCCAAGAACAGGGGATAGATACGCAGTATTTT.

The J gene is TRBJ2-7, the V gene TRBV27, with TRBD2 as a possible D gene (6 bases). CDR1 is MNHEY and CDR2 is SMNVEV in the germline V gene (reference sequence). The length of the CDR3 is 14 residues. V was pared by 5 bases and J by 5 bases, with 16 bases between. This chain's CDR3 is CASSPGGKLHEQYF. As DNA, the CDR3 is TGTGCCAGCAGTCCCGGGGGAAAATTGCACGAGCAGTACTTC.

This clone was recorded only once. J is TRBJ1-1 and V is TRBV7-9; D possibly corresponds to TRBD1 (5 bases). CDR1 and CDR2 (germline): SEHNR, FQNEAQ (reference sequence). CDR3 length: 14 amino acids. Trimming removed 3 bases at V and 4 bases at J, with 12 bases between. The CDR3 sequence is CASSFRDLGTEAFF. The CDR3 DNA follows: TGTGCCAGCAGCTTCAGGGATCTGGGCACTGAAGCTTTCTTT.

This chain connects TRBV18 to TRBJ2-7, with 8 nucleotides matching TRBD1. The junction had 6 bases not matched to a gene; V was cut back by 3 bases and J by 2 bases. The CDR3 has 15 residues. The V gene's germline CDR1 is KGHSH and CDR2 LQKENI. This CDR3 is CASSPRTGLPYEQYF. CDR3 bases: TGTGCCAGCTCACCTCGGACAGGGCTCCCCTACGAGCAGTACTTC.

The chain combines TRBV13 with TRBJ1-3, with 7 bases that match TRBD1. Per the germline V gene, CDR1 is PRHDT and CDR2 is FYEKMQ (reference sequence). The V segment lost 5 bases and the J segment 1 base; nucleotides outside the gene matches: 8. The CDR3 sequence is 16 residues long. DNA for the CDR3: TGTGCCAGCAGCCCCCTGACAGGGCAGTCTGGAAACACCATATATTTT. This sequence encodes CASSPLTGQSGNTIYF.

The chain links TRBV28 to TRBJ1-1; tentatively, D is TRBD1 (6 bases). V shed 6 bases and J shed 7 bases, with 21 bases lying between them. The germline V gene encodes CDR1 MDHEN and CDR2 SYDVKM. The CDR3 runs 15 residues. The CDR3 nucleotides read TGTGCCAGCAGGGAATCCGGGACAACATTTATTGAAGCTTTCTTT. Translated: CASRESGTTFIEAFF.

The chain recombines TRBV25-1 with TRBJ2-6; D remains unclear. V shed 4 bases and J shed 0 bases, with 7 bases lying between them. The CDR3 consists of 15 residues. Germline V gene lookup returns CDR1 MGHDK and CDR2 SYGVNS. The CDR3 is CASSAAFSGANVLTF. CDR3 DNA sequence: TGTGCCAGCAGTGCCGCGTTCTCTGGGGCCAACGTCCTGACTTTC.

The CDR3 coding sequence is TGCGCCAGCAGCCAAGATCGCCGACAGGGGCAAAAAAACACTGAAGCTTTCTTT. Translating gives CASSQDRRQGQKNTEAFF. The chain carries TRBV4-3 and TRBJ1-1, with 8 bases that match TRBD1. V shed 0 bases, J shed 2 bases, and the junction held 11 bases outside the gene matches. Per germline, CDR1 LGHNA and CDR2 YSLEER. The CDR3 is made up of 18 amino acids.

V usage is TRBV11-2 and J usage is TRBJ2-3; TRBD1 matches at 10 bases. V lost 8 bases and J lost 7; bases outside the gene matches: 9. Per the germline V gene, CDR1 is SGHAT and CDR2 is FQNNGV. This CDR3 has 14 amino acids. This CDR3 reads CASARGTGDHTQYF. CDR3 nucleotide sequence: TGTGCCAGCGCCCGAGGGACAGGGGACCATACGCAGTATTTT.

The chain recombines TRBV5-1 with TRBJ2-7; D perhaps matches TRBD1 (6 bases). This CDR3 spans 17 amino acids. The germline CDR1 and CDR2 sequences are SGHRS and YFSETQ. Trimming took off 2 bases at V and 0 bases at J, with 18 bases between the two ends. The CDR3 region has the DNA TGCGCCAGCAGCTTAGGTATGGGGGCCGCTTTCTCCTACGAGCAGTACTTC. It is translated as CASSLGMGAAFSYEQYF.

The chain carries TRBV4-3 and TRBJ2-5; 7 bases map to TRBD2. The J call may be faulty, since TRBJ2-7 better matches the DNA end. The CDR3 loop spans 15 amino acids. CDR1 is LGHNA and CDR2 is YSLEER in the germline V gene. CDR3 residues: CASSLSASGTYEQYF. The CDR3, as DNA: TGCGCCAGCAGCCTCTCGGCTAGCGGAACCTACGAGCAGTACTTC.